This is a list of T cell receptor beta chains from one sample in a study of shared clonotypes between healthy human individuals. TCRdb's copy holds only in-frame clones and misses some; the assay was immunoSEQ multiplex PCR. Of around 2.1 million clones listed, 90% to 95% are singletons. Material for sequencing was naive CD8+ T cells from PBMCs. The receptors were gathered from a man aged 18 to 29 in good health. Some clones in this sample may be carry-over from other donors' samples. The CDR3 runs from the conserved cysteine through the conserved F or W.

j_call: TRBJ2-1
v_call: TRBV7-6
cdr3_aa: CASSLSAGGKNEQFF

j_call: TRBJ2-7
v_call: TRBV7-9
cdr3_aa: CASTSEGGNGQLLYEQYF

j_call: TRBJ2-3
v_call: TRBV6-5
cdr3_aa: CASSYSPVDTQYF

j_call: TRBJ2-1
v_call: TRBV5-4
cdr3_aa: CASSYMGPSSYNEQFF

j_call: TRBJ2-3
v_call: TRBV27
cdr3_aa: CASSLRPGRVETQYF

j_call: TRBJ1-2
v_call: TRBV4-1
cdr3_aa: CASSQGPPPGYTF

j_call: TRBJ2-5
v_call: TRBV7-6
cdr3_aa: CASSLGGSMETQYF

j_call: TRBJ2-5
v_call: TRBV25-1
cdr3_aa: CASSRTGKETQYF

j_call: TRBJ2-2
v_call: TRBV7-9
cdr3_aa: CASSLGGVRTGELFF

j_call: TRBJ1-4
v_call: TRBV19
cdr3_aa: CASSIFAGGENEKLFF

j_call: TRBJ2-3
v_call: TRBV10-3
cdr3_aa: CAISVGGDTDTQYF